Presented here are 5 T cell receptor beta chains from one specimen sequenced in a study of identical twins. TCRdb used MiXCR to reprocess the 5' RACE reads, holding one entry per CDR3 protein. The sample contains 700,000 or so distinct CDR3 sequences, more than 6.5% of which appear only once. A further study also used this sample, focusing on yellow fever vaccine responses in identical twins.

Sequenced sample: PBMCs. The receptors originated from a woman aged 18-29 years in good health.

There are many counts of this clonotype. The J gene is TRBJ2-5, the V gene TRBV29-1, with D tentatively TRBD1 (6 bases). The germline V and J ends were trimmed by 4 bases and 3 bases, with 9 bases remaining between them. The CDR3 spans 12 residues. In germline, CDR1 is SQVTM, CDR2 ANQGSEA. The CDR3 here is CSVVSGEETQYF. In DNA, the CDR3 is TGCAGCGTTGTTTCAGGGGAAGAGACCCAGTACTTC.

There are a few counts of this clonotype. The junction and the germline gene differ at one end; a read error may be behind it. The rearrangement links TRBV14 to TRBJ2-7; TRBD2 aligns across 13 bases. CDR3 size: 14 residues. Per germline, CDR1 SGHDN and CDR2 FVKESK. The CDR3 DNA reads as TGTGCCAGCAGCCGACCGGGACTAGCGGGACCCCTGAACTTC. Translation gives CASSRPGLAGPLNF. The complete variable domain, with remaining parts taken from reference TRBV14 and TRBJ2-7, reads EAGVTQFPSHSVIEKGQTVTLRCDPISGHDNLYWYRRVMGKEIKFLLHFVKESKQDESGMPNNRFLAERTGGTYSTLKVQPAELEDSGVYFCASSRPGLAGPLNFGPGTRLTVT.

This clonotype was seen at least ten times. This CDR3 reads CSGRSPGANVLTF. CDR3 coding DNA: TGCAGCGGACGTTCCCCTGGGGCCAACGTCCTGACTTTC. The V gene is TRBV29-1, the J gene TRBJ2-6; D unclear. V dropped 7 bases and J dropped 2 bases, with 9 bases sitting between them. Germline CDR1 SQVTM, CDR2 ANQGSEA. CDR3 length: 13 amino acids.

This clonotype was recorded many times. CDR3 residues: CASSYDRGHGYTF. In DNA form, the CDR3 reads TGCGCCAGCAGCTATGACAGGGGGCATGGCTACACCTTC. V usage is TRBV5-1 and J usage is TRBJ1-2, with 10 bases matching TRBD1. Germline CDR1 reads SGHRS; CDR2 reads YFSETQ. The junction had 2 bases not matched to a gene; V was cut back by 3 bases and J by 6 bases. The CDR3 covers 13 residues. The complete variable domain, with remaining parts taken from reference TRBV5-1 and TRBJ1-2, reads KAGVTQTPRYLIKTRGQQVTLSCSPISGHRSVSWYQQTPGQGLQFLFEYFSETQRNKGNFPGRFSGRQFSNSRSEMNVSTLELGDSALYLCASSYDRGHGYTFGSGTRLTVV.

The chain combines TRBV7-2 with TRBJ2-2; D might be TRBD2 (6 bases). The V gene lost 1 base and the J gene lost 0 bases, with 12 bases spanning the gap. This CDR3 comprises 17 residues. CDR1 and CDR2 (germline): SGHTA, FQGNSA. CDR3 region: CASSLVGGGANTGELFF. As DNA, the CDR3 is TGTGCCAGCAGCTTAGTAGGTGGCGGGGCGAACACCGGGGAGCTGTTTTTT.